One and the same sample provided the 17 T cell receptor beta chains below, sequenced in a study of T cell repertoires in cytomegalovirus infection. TCRdb recomputed calls from the reads with MiXCR, one row per CDR3 protein. The table records about 190,000 distinct CDR3 sequences, 28% of them present only once. Sample: PBMCs. Source of these receptors: a human donor in good health (CMV status not recorded). Some clones in this sample may be carry-over from other donors' samples.

The chain combines TRBV10-2 with TRBJ1-1, with D perhaps TRBD1 (5 bases). Trimming took 5 bases from V and 4 from J, leaving 11 bases between them. CDR1 and CDR2 from the germline V gene are WSHSY and SAAADI. The CDR3 contains 13 residues. CDR3 loop: CASSPGLSTEAFF. CDR3 in DNA: TGCGCCAGCAGTCCGGGACTGAGCACTGAAGCTTTCTTT.

As for this clonotype: A much larger clone sits a single nucleotide away, making a read error possible. This rearrangement joins TRBV7-2 to TRBJ1-1; D ambiguous. From germline, CDR1 is SGHTA and CDR2 FQGNSA. The CDR3 has 17 residues. Trimming took off 8 bases at V and 0 bases at J, with 22 bases between the two ends. The CDR3 region is CASGILVGSLMNTEAFF. CDR3 DNA sequence: TGTGCCAGCGGAATTTTGGTTGGCAGTCTGATGAACACTGAAGCTTTCTTT. The full variable domain, its missing parts supplied by reference TRBV7-2 and TRBJ1-1, is GAGVSQSPSNKVTEKGKDVELRCDPISGHTALYWYRQSLGQGLEFLIYFQGNSAPDKSGLPSDRFSAERTGGSVSTLTIQRTQQEDSAVYLCASGILVGSLMNTEAFFGQGTRLTVV.

V usage is TRBV5-5 and J usage is TRBJ2-1; D may be TRBD2 (6 bases). The length of the CDR3 is 14 residues. V lost 4 bases and J lost 7, with 15 bases in between. Germline assignment: CDR1 SGHKS and CDR2 YYEKEE (reference sequence). The CDR3, as DNA: TGTGCCAGCAGCCGGGGCCCGGAGGGAAATGAGCAGTTCTTC. It encodes CASSRGPEGNEQFF.

A few counts support this clonotype. This chain uses TRBV6-5 with TRBJ2-3; 9 bases agree with TRBD2. The CDR3 consists of 14 residues. CDR1 is MNHEY and CDR2 is SVGAGI in the germline V gene. J gave up 3 bases and V 9 bases, and 7 bases lay outside the gene matches. The CDR3 is CASTAGGQTDTQYF. The CDR3 bases are TGTGCCAGTACAGCGGGGGGCCAAACAGATACGCAGTATTTT.

The chain couples TRBV20-1 to TRBJ2-2; no definite D call. V lost 0 bases and J lost 7, with 9 bases in between. The CDR3 spans 13 residues. CDR1 is DFQATT, CDR2 SNEGSKA, per germline (reference sequence). The chain's CDR3 is CSARDLGGGELFF. Here the CDR3 DNA reads TGCAGTGCTAGAGATCTTGGTGGCGGGGAGCTGTTTTTT.

On this clonotype: Germline and junction disagree at one end, which may indicate a read error. The chain is built from TRBV7-2 and TRBJ1-2; tentatively, D is TRBD1 (6 bases). There are 16 residues in the CDR3. The germline V gene has CDR1 SGHTA and CDR2 FQGNSA. CDR3 DNA: TGTTCCAGCAGCCAGGGGACGTCGGGGACACCGTATGGCTACACCTTC. Protein: CSSSQGTSGTPYGYTF.

The V call is TRBV11-2, the J call TRBJ2-2, with 11 bases lining up with TRBD1. The germline V gene has CDR1 SGHAT and CDR2 FQNNGV. The CDR3 loop spans 14 amino acids. Trimming cost V 6 bases and J 4 bases; bases outside gene matches: 1. Here the CDR3 reads CASRDRGPTGELFF. CDR3 DNA: TGTGCCAGCAGGGACAGGGGGCCCACCGGGGAGCTGTTTTTT.

This clonotype was found many times. This chain links TRBV7-3 with TRBJ2-7; 8 positions match TRBD2. The germline CDR1 and CDR2 sequences are SGHTA and FQGTGA. This CDR3 has 14 amino acids. With 5 bases clipped from V and 6 bases from J, the junction kept 9 bases outside the gene matches. The CDR3 DNA is TGTGCCAGCAGCACCGCGGGGGGCTCGTCCGAGCAGTACTTC. Its protein product is CASSTAGGSSEQYF.

Points on this clonotype: This may come from a read error, since a much larger clone is one base off. J is TRBJ1-1 and V is TRBV7-2; D might be TRBD1 (6 bases). CDR1 and CDR2 (germline): SGHTA, FQGNSA. This CDR3 is 12 amino acids long. V lost 8 bases to trimming and J lost 5 bases, with 12 bases between them. The CDR3 DNA follows: TGTGCCAGCTGCCCAGGGGAAACTGAAGCTTTCTTT. Translating gives CASCPGETEAFF.

V is TRBV20-1 and J is TRBJ2-7; D is unclear. Germline-derived CDR1 and CDR2 are DFQATT and SNEGSKA (reference sequence). V was cut by 2 bases and J by 6 bases, with 5 bases left in between. The CDR3 spans 10 residues. CDR3 DNA: TGCAGTGCTAGAAAAGGCGAGCAGTACTTC. Its translation is CSARKGEQYF.

This clonotype has only a few counts. The genes are TRBV7-2 and TRBJ2-2, with 14 bases that match TRBD2. Trimming removed 5 bases from V and 4 bases from J; junction bases left unmatched: 9. The CDR3 has 18 amino acids. The germline V gene encodes CDR1 SGHTA and CDR2 FQGNSA. The CDR3 loop is CASSPGLAGGAGTGELFF. CDR3 coding DNA: TGTGCCAGCAGCCCAGGACTAGCGGGGGGAGCGGGCACCGGGGAGCTGTTTTTT.

V gene TRBV6-1 combines with J gene TRBJ1-5; D remains ambiguous. The CDR3 length is 12 residues. The V end lost 8 bases, the J end lost 3 bases, and 8 bases lay between the germline ends. The germline V gene has CDR1 MNHNS and CDR2 SASEGT. Here the CDR3 DNA reads TGTGCCAGCGGAGAGTACAATCAGCCCCAGCATTTT. Amino acid sequence: CASGEYNQPQHF.

This clonotype was seen at least ten times. The genes are TRBV23-1 and TRBJ2-5; 11 bases line up with TRBD2. TRBV23-1 is sorted into the ORF group, with uncertain function. The CDR3 length is 16 residues. The V and J ends lost 4 bases and 3 bases, in that order; junction bases with no gene match: 7. The CDR3, as DNA: TGCGCCAGCAGTCCGGGGACTAGCGGAGGGGAAGAGACCCAGTACTTC. It encodes CASSPGTSGGEETQYF.

This chain uses TRBV7-2 with TRBJ2-5, with D perhaps TRBD2 (5 bases). CDR1 is SGHTA and CDR2 is FQGNSA in the germline V gene. V was trimmed by 3 bases and J by 2 bases, leaving 16 bases between them. The CDR3 has 16 residues. CDR3 DNA sequence: TGTGCCAGCAGCTTGCCGGACTTTTTTCTACAAGAGACCCAGTACTTC. Translation: CASSLPDFFLQETQYF.

The rearrangement joins TRBV6-5 to TRBJ2-3, with 8 positions matching TRBD2. V lost 3 bases, J lost 0 bases, and 8 bases stayed unmatched. CDR1 is MNHEY and CDR2 is SVGAGI in the germline V gene. The CDR3 runs to 17 residues. CDR3 nucleotide sequence: TGTGCCAGCAGTTATCCCTCGGGGGGGAAAAGCACAGATACGCAGTATTTT. It translates to CASSYPSGGKSTDTQYF.

This clonotype was seen only a few times. V and J are TRBV11-3 and TRBJ2-4; D is unclear. The germline V gene has CDR1 SGHNT and CDR2 YENEEA. This CDR3 is built from 13 residues. Trimming left V 5 bases short and J 8 bases short, with 13 bases between. This CDR3 reads CASSMNLADIQYF. The CDR3 DNA is TGTGCCAGCAGCATGAACTTGGCAGACATTCAGTACTTC.

This sequence joins TRBV12-3 or TRBV12-4 and TRBJ2-1; no clear D gene. Trimming removed 8 bases from V and 8 bases from J, with 13 bases in between. CDR3 length: 12 residues. In nucleotides, the CDR3 is TGTGCCAGCCTAGTTCGGTTCCATGAGCAGTTCTTC. Encoded protein: CASLVRFHEQFF.